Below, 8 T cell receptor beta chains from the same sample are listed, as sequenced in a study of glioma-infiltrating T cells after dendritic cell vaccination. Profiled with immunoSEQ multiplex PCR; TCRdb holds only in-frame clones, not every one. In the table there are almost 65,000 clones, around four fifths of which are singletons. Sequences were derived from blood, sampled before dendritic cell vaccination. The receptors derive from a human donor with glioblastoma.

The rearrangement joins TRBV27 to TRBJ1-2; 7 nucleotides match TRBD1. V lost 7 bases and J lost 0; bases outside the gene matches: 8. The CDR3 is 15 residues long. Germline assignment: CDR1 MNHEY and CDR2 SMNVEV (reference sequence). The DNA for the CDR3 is TGTGCCAGCAAAGCCCCAGGGACAGCTAACTATGGCTACACCTTC. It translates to CASKAPGTANYGYTF.

The CDR3, as DNA: TGTGCCAGCAGCGTCCACGTTGGGGGGATGAACGAGCAGTACTTC. Amino acids: CASSVHVGGMNEQYF. The chain couples TRBV6-4 to TRBJ2-7, with D possibly matching TRBD2 (6 bases). V shed 6 bases and J shed 5 bases, with 20 bases lying between them. The CDR3 sequence is 15 residues long. Per germline, CDR1 MRHNA and CDR2 SNTAGT.

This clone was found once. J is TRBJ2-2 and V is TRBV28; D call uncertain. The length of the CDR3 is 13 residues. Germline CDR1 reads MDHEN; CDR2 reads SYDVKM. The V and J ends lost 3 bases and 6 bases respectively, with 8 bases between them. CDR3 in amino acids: CASSFVVSGELFF. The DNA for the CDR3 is TGTGCCAGCAGTTTTGTAGTCTCCGGGGAGCTGTTTTTT.

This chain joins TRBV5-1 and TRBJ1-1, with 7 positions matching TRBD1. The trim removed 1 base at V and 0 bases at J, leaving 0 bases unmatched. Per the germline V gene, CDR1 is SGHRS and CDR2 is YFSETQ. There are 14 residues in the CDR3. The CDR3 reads CASSLTGVNTEAFF. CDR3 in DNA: TGCGCCAGCAGCTTGACAGGGGTGAACACTGAAGCTTTCTTT.

CDR3 nucleotide sequence: TGTGCCAGTGTCAGCGGGGGTTTTTGGAATACGCAGTATTTT. Amino acids: CASVSGGFWNTQYF. The chain has TRBV6-6 and TRBJ2-3; 8 nucleotides match TRBD2. This CDR3 comprises 14 residues. J was trimmed by 7 bases and V by 9 bases; bases with no gene match: 12. CDR1 and CDR2 (germline): MNHNY, SVGAGI (reference sequence).

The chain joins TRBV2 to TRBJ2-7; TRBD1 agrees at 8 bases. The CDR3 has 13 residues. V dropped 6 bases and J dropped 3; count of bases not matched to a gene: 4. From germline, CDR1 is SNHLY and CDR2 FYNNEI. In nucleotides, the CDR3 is TGTGCCAGCAGCAGGGGGCCCCTCTACGAGCAGTACTTC. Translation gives CASSRGPLYEQYF. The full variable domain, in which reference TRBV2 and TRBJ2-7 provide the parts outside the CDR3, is EPEVTQTPSHQVTQMGQEVILRCVPISNHLYFYWYRQILGQKVEFLVSFYNNEISEKSEIFDDQFSVERPDGSNFTLKIRSTKLEDSAMYFCASSRGPLYEQYFGPGTRLTVT.

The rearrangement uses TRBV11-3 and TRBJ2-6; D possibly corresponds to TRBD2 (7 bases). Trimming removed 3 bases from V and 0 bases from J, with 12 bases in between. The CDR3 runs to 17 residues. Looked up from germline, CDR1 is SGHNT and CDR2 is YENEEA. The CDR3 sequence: CASSLGGGHSGANVLTF. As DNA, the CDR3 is TGTGCCAGCAGCTTGGGCGGGGGCCACTCTGGGGCCAACGTCCTGACTTTC.

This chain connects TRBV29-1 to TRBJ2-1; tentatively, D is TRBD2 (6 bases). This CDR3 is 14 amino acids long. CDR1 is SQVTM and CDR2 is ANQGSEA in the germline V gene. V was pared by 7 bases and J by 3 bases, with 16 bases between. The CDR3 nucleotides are TGCAGCGCTTACTTCCCGGGACTCTACAATGAGCAGTTCTTC. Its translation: CSAYFPGLYNEQFF.